Listed below are T cell receptor beta chains from one sample, sequenced in a study of blood T cell repertoires in COVID-19. The assay was immunoSEQ multiplex PCR, and TCRdb's table has in-frame clones only and misses some. The sample has some 200,000 clones; under 90% are singletons. The sample consisted of peripheral blood. The receptors were gathered from a woman of 80 years or more with COVID-19, enrolled during active disease. Both conserved end residues are part of each CDR3. D genes are given only for firm matches. Size values are once, few and many counts, or a class for expanded clones, and some rows have none.

clone_size,cdr3_length,d_call,v_call,j_call,cdr3_aa,cdr3_nt
-,15,-,TRBV27,TRBJ1-2,CASSPRTALNYGYTF,TGTGCCAGCAGTCCGAGGACAGCCCTTAACTATGGCTACACCTTC
-,15,-,TRBV11-2,TRBJ1-1,CASSLDGAVGTEAFF,TGTGCCAGCAGCTTAGATGGGGCGGTGGGCACTGAAGCTTTCTTT
-,13,-,TRBV2,TRBJ1-1,CASSVTRDTEAFF,TGTGCCAGCAGCGTGACGAGGGACACTGAAGCTTTCTTT
-,15,-,TRBV3-1/TRBV3-2,TRBJ1-2,CASSQVMTTNYGYTF,TGTGCCAGCAGCCAAGTAATGACAACTAACTATGGCTACACCTTC
-,16,TRBD1,TRBV6-1,TRBJ2-1,CASSEPDRVGPNEQFF,TGTGCCAGCAGTGAACCCGACAGGGTTGGCCCCAATGAGCAGTTCTTC
-,15,TRBD1,TRBV3-1/TRBV3-2,TRBJ1-1,CASSRRGRGNTEAFF,TGTGCCAGCAGCCGGAGGGGGCGCGGGAACACTGAAGCTTTCTTT
-,14,-,TRBV15,TRBJ2-3,CATSRGQGTDTQYF,TGTGCCACCAGCAGAGGGCAGGGGACAGATACGCAGTATTTT
-,14,-,TRBV29-1,TRBJ2-7,CSVGLGTGSHEQYF,TGCAGCGTTGGCTTGGGTACAGGGTCCCACGAGCAGTACTTC
once,13,TRBD1,TRBV29-1,TRBJ1-2,CSVLGQGSYGYTF,TGCAGCGTTCTCGGACAGGGGAGCTATGGCTACACCTTC
few,13,-,TRBV6-5,TRBJ1-2,CASRPVRANGYTF,TGTGCCAGCAGACCGGTCAGGGCTAATGGCTACACCTTC
-,16,-,TRBV7-9,TRBJ2-1,CASSPIQGTIENEQFF,TGTGCCAGCAGCCCCATCCAGGGGACAATCGAGAATGAGCAGTTCTTC
-,12,TRBD1,TRBV18,TRBJ1-1,CASSLQGTEAFF,TGTGCCAGCTCATTACAGGGGACTGAAGCTTTCTTT
-,12,-,TRBV18,TRBJ2-5,CASSPRSVGQYF,TGTGCCAGCTCACCTCGTTCGGTTGGCCAGTACTTC
few,10,-,TRBV20-1,TRBJ1-6,CSASVSPLHF,TGCAGTGCTAGCGTTTCACCCCTCCACTTT
-,13,-,TRBV9,TRBJ2-5,CASSPGTSETQYF,TGTGCCAGCAGCCCCGGGACTTCAGAGACCCAGTACTTC
-,15,TRBD1,TRBV5-1,TRBJ1-4,CASSSGTGDNEKLFF,TGCGCCAGCAGCTCGGGGACAGGGGATAATGAAAAACTGTTTTTT
-,16,TRBD1,TRBV27,TRBJ2-7,CASSPTGTGGSYEQYF,TGTGCCAGCAGTCCCACCGGGACAGGGGGCTCCTACGAGCAGTACTTC
-,16,-,TRBV5-6,TRBJ2-1,CASSLERASSYNEQFF,TGTGCCAGCAGCTTGGAACGAGCGTCCTCCTACAATGAGCAGTTCTTC
-,18,TRBD1,TRBV6-1,TRBJ1-3,CASSGTGTGAQVVHTIYF,TGTGCCAGCAGTGGTACCGGGACAGGGGCCCAGGTCGTGCACACCATATATTTT
-,15,TRBD1,TRBV6-5,TRBJ1-5,CASRHTGGEHQPQHF,TGTGCCAGCAGACATACAGGGGGCGAACATCAGCCCCAGCATTTT
few,15,-,TRBV7-2,TRBJ1-5,CASSPGSDAVQPQHF,TGTGCCAGCAGCCCCGGGTCAGACGCAGTCCAGCCCCAGCATTTT
-,15,TRBD2,TRBV19,TRBJ2-5,CASSMASGGVETQYF,TGTGCCAGTAGTATGGCTAGCGGGGGGGTGGAGACCCAGTACTTC
-,14,TRBD1,TRBV4-1,TRBJ2-7,CASSPGQGAYEQYF,TGCGCCAGCAGTCCAGGACAGGGGGCCTACGAGCAGTACTTC
-,14,TRBD1,TRBV2,TRBJ1-5,CASDGTVGNQPQHF,TGTGCCAGCGATGGGACAGTGGGCAATCAGCCCCAGCATTTT
-,13,-,TRBV11-2,TRBJ2-1,CASSQGQYNEQFF,TGTGCCAGCAGCCAGGGGCAATACAATGAGCAGTTCTTC